This entry lists 3 T cell receptor beta chains sequenced from one sample in a study of blood T cell repertoires in COVID-19. The protocol was immunoSEQ multiplex PCR, while the TCRdb copy is restricted to in-frame clones and leaves out a portion. The sample shows 85,000 to 100,000 clones, around nine tenths of them seen only once. The sequencing input was peripheral blood. These receptor sequences come from a man aged 50 to 60 with COVID-19, enrolled during active disease.

The chain links TRBV6-5 to TRBJ2-1; 10 bases line up with TRBD1. CDR3 length: 13 residues. V dropped 6 bases and J dropped 8; count of bases not matched to a gene: 4. Germline V gene sequence: CDR1 MNHEY, CDR2 SVGAGI. For the CDR3, the DNA is TGTGCCAGCAGGACCGGGACAGGGGATGAGCAGTTCTTC. It encodes CASRTGTGDEQFF.

This clone was seen a few times. The V call is TRBV9, the J call TRBJ2-7; D might be TRBD2 (5 bases). Per the germline V gene, CDR1 is SGDLS and CDR2 is YYNGEE. The CDR3 loop spans 16 amino acids. Trimming cost V 0 bases and J 3 bases, with 16 bases left between them. The CDR3 sequence: CASSVAESKGSYEQYF. The CDR3 nucleotides read TGTGCCAGCAGCGTAGCTGAGTCGAAAGGGAGCTACGAGCAGTACTTC.

V is TRBV23-1 and J is TRBJ2-7, with D perhaps matching TRBD2 (8 bases). TRBV23-1 is classed as an ORF, of uncertain function. The CDR3 totals 16 residues. V was trimmed by 3 bases and J by 2 bases, leaving 17 bases between them. CDR3 amino acids: CASSHPGGTVTYEQYF. The CDR3 DNA reads as TGCGCCAGCAGTCATCCGGGGGGGACAGTCACCTACGAGCAGTACTTC.